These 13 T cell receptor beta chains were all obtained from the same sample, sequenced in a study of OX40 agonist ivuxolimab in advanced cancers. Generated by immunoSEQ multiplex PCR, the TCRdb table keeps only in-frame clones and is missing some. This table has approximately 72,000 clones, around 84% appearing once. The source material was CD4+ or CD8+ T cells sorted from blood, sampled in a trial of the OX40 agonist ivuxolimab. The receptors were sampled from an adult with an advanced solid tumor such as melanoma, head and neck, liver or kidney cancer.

The CDR3 reads CASNPRTARGVSGNTIYF. Written as DNA, the CDR3 is TGTGCCAGCAACCCTAGGACAGCGCGAGGGGTCTCTGGAAACACCATATATTTT. The genes are TRBV28 and TRBJ1-3, with a possible D match to TRBD1 (6 bases). The germline gives CDR1 MDHEN, CDR2 SYDVKM. This CDR3 has 18 amino acids. With 7 bases removed from V and 0 bases from J, the gap between germline ends came to 22 bases.

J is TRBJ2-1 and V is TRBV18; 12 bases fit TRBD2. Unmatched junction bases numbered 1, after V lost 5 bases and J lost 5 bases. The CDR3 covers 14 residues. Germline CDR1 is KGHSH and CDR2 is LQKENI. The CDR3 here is CASSWTSGNNEQFF. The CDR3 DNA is TGTGCCAGCTCATGGACTAGCGGGAACAATGAGCAGTTCTTC. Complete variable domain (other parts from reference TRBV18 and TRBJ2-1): NAGVMQNPRHLVRRRGQEARLRCSPMKGHSHVYWYRQLPEEGLKFMVYLQKENIIDESGMPKERFSAEFPKEGPSILRIQQVVRGDSAAYFCASSWTSGNNEQFFGPGTRLTVL.

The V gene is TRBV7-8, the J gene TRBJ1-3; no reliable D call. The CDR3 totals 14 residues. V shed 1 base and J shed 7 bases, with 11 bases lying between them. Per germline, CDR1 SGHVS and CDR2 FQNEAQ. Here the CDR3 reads CASSLGQFGNTIYF. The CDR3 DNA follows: TGTGCCAGCAGCTTAGGGCAGTTTGGGAACACCATATATTTT.

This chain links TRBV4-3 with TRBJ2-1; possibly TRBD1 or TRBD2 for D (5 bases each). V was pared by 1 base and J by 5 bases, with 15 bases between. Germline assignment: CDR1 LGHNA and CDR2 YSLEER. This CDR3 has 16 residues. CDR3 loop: CASSQGAGTEDNEQFF. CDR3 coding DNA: TGCGCCAGCAGCCAAGGGGCCGGGACCGAGGACAATGAGCAGTTCTTC.

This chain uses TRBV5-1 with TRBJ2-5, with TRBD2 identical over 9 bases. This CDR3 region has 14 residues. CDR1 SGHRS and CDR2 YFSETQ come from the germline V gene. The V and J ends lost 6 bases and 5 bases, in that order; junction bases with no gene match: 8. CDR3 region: CASTSAGGWETQYF. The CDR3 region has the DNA TGCGCCAGCACATCCGCGGGAGGGTGGGAGACCCAGTACTTC.

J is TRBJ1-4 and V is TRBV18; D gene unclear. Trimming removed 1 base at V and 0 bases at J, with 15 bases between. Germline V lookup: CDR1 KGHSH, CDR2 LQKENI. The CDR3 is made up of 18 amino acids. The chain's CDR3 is CASSPRLADHATNEKLFF. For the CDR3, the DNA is TGTGCCAGCTCACCACGACTGGCCGACCATGCAACTAATGAAAAACTGTTTTTT.

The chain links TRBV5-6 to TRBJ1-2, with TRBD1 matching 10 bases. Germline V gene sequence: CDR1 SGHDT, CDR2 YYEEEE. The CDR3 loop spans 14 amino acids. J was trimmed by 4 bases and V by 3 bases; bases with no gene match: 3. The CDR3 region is CASSSDRGSYGYTF. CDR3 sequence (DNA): TGTGCCAGCAGCTCGGACAGGGGGAGCTATGGCTACACCTTC.

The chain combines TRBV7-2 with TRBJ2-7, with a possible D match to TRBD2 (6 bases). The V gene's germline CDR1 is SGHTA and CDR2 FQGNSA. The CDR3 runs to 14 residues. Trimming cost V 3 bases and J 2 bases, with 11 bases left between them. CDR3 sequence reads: CASSFGGATYEQYF. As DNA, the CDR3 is TGTGCCAGCAGCTTCGGGGGAGCCACCTACGAGCAGTACTTC.

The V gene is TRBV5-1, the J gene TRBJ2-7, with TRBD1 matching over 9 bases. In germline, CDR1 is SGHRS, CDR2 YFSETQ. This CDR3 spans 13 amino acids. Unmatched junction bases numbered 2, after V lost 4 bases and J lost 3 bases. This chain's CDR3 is CASSTGQGYEQYF. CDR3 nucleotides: TGCGCCAGCAGCACGGGACAGGGCTACGAGCAGTACTTC.

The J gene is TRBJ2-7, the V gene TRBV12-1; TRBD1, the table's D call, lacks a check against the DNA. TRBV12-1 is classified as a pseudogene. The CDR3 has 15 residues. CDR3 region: CASSSPGTGYREQYF. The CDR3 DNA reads TGTGCCAGCAGCTCCCCCGGGACAGGGTATAGAGAGCAGTACTTC.

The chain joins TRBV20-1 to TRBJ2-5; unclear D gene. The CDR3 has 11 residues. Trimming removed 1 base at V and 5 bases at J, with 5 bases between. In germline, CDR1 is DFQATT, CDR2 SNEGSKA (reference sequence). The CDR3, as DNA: TGCAGTGCTAGAGCACGGGAGACCCAGTACTTC. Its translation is CSARARETQYF.

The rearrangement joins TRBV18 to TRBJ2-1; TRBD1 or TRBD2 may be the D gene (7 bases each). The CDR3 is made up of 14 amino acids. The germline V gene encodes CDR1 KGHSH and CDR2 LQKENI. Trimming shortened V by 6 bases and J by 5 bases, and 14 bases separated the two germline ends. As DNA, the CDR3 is TGTGCCAGCTCGCAGGGGGGGGAGAACAATGAGCAGTTCTTC. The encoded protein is CASSQGGENNEQFF.

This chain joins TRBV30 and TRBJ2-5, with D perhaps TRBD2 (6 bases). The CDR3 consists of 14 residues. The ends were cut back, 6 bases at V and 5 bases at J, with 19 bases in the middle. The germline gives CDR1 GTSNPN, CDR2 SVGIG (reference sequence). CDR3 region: CACPLTLGGETQYF. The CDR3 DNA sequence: TGTGCCTGTCCGCTTACCCTAGGAGGGGAGACCCAGTACTTC.